This T cell receptor beta chain stems from a study of Graves' ophthalmopathy and Graves' hyperthyroidism. The overall study: Specimen type is peripheral blood, obtained at initial diagnosis before any treatment.

This CDR3 is 16 amino acids long. Germline loops: CDR1 LGHDT, CDR2 YNNKEL (reference sequence). V lost 1 base and J lost 4, with 16 bases in between. The study's findings and limits: Detection in blood was also observed for most expanded thyroid clonotypes above 0.001 frequency.

This clonotype was counted ten times or more. The antigen is not known. TCR beta CDR3 regions were amplified from RNA transcripts. In the first round, RT-PCR was carried out with HTBI primers, and a multiplex PCR formed the second round. TCRdb fed the multiplex PCR reads into MiXCR, producing one record per CDR3 protein. The sample contains 350,000 or so distinct CDR3 sequences, 15% to 20% of which appear only once. Disease in donors with ophthalmopathy had moderate-to-severe activity, CAS ≥3, NOSPECS ≥4 and under 3 months' duration. Other autoimmune diseases, uncontrolled infections, pregnancy or lactation excluded patients from enrollment.

Sequencing used peripheral blood. This TCR came from an adult man with Graves' ophthalmopathy. The gene calls are TRBV3-1 and TRBJ1-2, with D uncertain. CDR3 sequence: CASSQAAALASYGYTF. CDR3 DNA sequence: TGTGCCAGCAGCCAAGCGGCGGCCTTGGCGAGCTATGGCTACACCTTC.